One sample yielded the 17 T cell receptor beta chains listed below, sequenced in a study of Tregs in tolerant kidney transplant recipients. The method was immunoSEQ multiplex PCR; TCRdb's version includes in-frame clones alone and lacks a portion of them. The sample has about 240,000 clones, 84% seen once. The sequencing sample was made of CD4+ T cells from blood. These receptors all come from a human donor in good health.

This chain links TRBV5-4 with TRBJ2-1, with a tentative D call TRBD2 (6 bases). The germline CDR1 and CDR2 sequences are SGHNT and YYREEE (reference sequence). The germline V and J ends were trimmed by 1 base and 3 bases, with 11 bases remaining between them. CDR3 size: 15 residues. CDR3 protein: CASSLNGGNYNEQFF. CDR3 sequence (DNA): TGTGCCAGCAGCTTGAATGGGGGGAACTACAATGAGCAGTTCTTC.

The CDR3 region has the DNA TGTGCCAGTAACCCGGACAGGACTAGCACAGATACGCAGTATTTT. The encoded protein is CASNPDRTSTDTQYF. This chain joins TRBV19 and TRBJ2-3; TRBD1 matches at 7 bases. Germline CDR1 and CDR2: LNHDA and SQIVND (reference sequence). Unmatched junction bases numbered 7, after V lost 7 bases and J lost 0 bases. The CDR3 length is 15 residues.

The V gene is TRBV2, the J gene TRBJ2-7; D call uncertain. CDR1 and CDR2 (germline): SNHLY, FYNNEI. The V gene lost 8 bases and the J gene lost 0 bases, with 11 bases spanning the gap. This CDR3 has 13 amino acids. The CDR3 spells CASRKFGSYEQYF. The CDR3 DNA follows: TGTGCCAGCCGCAAATTCGGCTCCTACGAGCAGTACTTC.

The genes are TRBV7-2 and TRBJ2-2; D might be TRBD1 (5 bases). CDR1 is SGHTA and CDR2 is FQGNSA in the germline V gene. CDR3 length: 12 amino acids. V lost 4 bases, J lost 7 bases, and 7 bases lay in between. The CDR3 coding sequence is TGTGCCAGCAGCTCCCAGGGCGGGGAGCTGTTTTTT. It is translated as CASSSQGGELFF.

J is TRBJ2-7 and V is TRBV9; TRBD2 matches 9 bases. With V trimmed by 0 bases and J by 6 bases, 4 bases remained unmatched. Germline CDR1 is SGDLS and CDR2 is YYNGEE. This CDR3 comprises 14 residues. DNA of the CDR3: TGTGCCAGCAGCGTAGTCGGTAGCGGGGGCGAGCAGTACTTC. As protein: CASSVVGSGGEQYF.

This clone was found a few times. The chain uses TRBV5-4 and TRBJ2-1, with 9 bases lining up with TRBD1. J lost 1 base, V lost 4 bases, and 3 bases had no gene match. Per the germline V gene, CDR1 is SGHNT and CDR2 is YYREEE (reference sequence). The CDR3 has 15 residues. For the CDR3, the DNA is TGTGCCAGCAGCACCGGGACAGGGTCCTACAATGAGCAGTTCTTC. Protein: CASSTGTGSYNEQFF.

This chain uses TRBV10-3 with TRBJ2-3; a possible D gene is TRBD2 (6 bases). V gave up 0 bases and J gave up 5 bases, with 15 bases separating them. CDR1 ENHRY and CDR2 SYGVKD come from the germline V gene. The CDR3 has 16 amino acids. The CDR3 coding sequence is TGTGCCATCAGTGAGTCGAGGAGCGGGTCACAAGATACGCAGTATTTT. Translation: CAISESRSGSQDTQYF.

Comments on this clone: At the DNA level, this CDR3 is encoded by other sequences in the same sample as well. The chain employs TRBV11-2 and TRBJ2-7; 14 positions agree with TRBD2. The CDR3 spans 14 residues. Germline V gives CDR1 SGHAT, CDR2 FQNNGV. V was clipped by 4 bases and J by 7 bases; unmatched bases: 3. CDR3 coding DNA: TGTGCCAGCAGCTCGGGACTAGCGGGAGTGGAGCAGTACTTC. Residues: CASSSGLAGVEQYF.

The CDR3: CASRAGTGTYGYTF. The CDR3 DNA sequence: TGTGCCAGCAGAGCCGGGACAGGGACTTATGGCTACACCTTC. This chain connects TRBV6-5 to TRBJ1-2, with 9 bases lining up with TRBD1. The CDR3 spans 14 residues. Trimming cost V 6 bases and J 5 bases; bases outside gene matches: 7. The germline gives CDR1 MNHEY, CDR2 SVGAGI.

The J gene is TRBJ2-6, the V gene TRBV19; possible D gene TRBD1, 5 bases. There are 16 residues in the CDR3. The germline gives CDR1 LNHDA, CDR2 SQIVND (reference sequence). Trimming took 4 bases from V and 0 from J, leaving 10 bases between them. CDR3 DNA: TGTGCCAGTAGTACAAGACAGTACTCTGGGGCCAACGTCCTGACTTTC. This sequence encodes CASSTRQYSGANVLTF.

This rearrangement joins TRBV5-4 to TRBJ2-5; 7 bases are a match to TRBD2. Germline CDR1 and CDR2: SGHNT and YYREEE (reference sequence). After removal of 4 bases from V and 2 bases from J, the junction contained 5 bases not matched to a gene. The CDR3 has 14 amino acids. The CDR3: CASSPSGRQETQYF. The CDR3 nucleotides read TGTGCCAGCAGCCCTAGCGGAAGGCAAGAGACCCAGTACTTC.

This clone was seen a handful of times. The chain combines TRBV18 with TRBJ1-2; D is undetermined. CDR1 is KGHSH, CDR2 LQKENI, per germline. The CDR3 runs to 14 residues. V was shortened by 1 base and J by 5 bases, with 11 bases between the two germline ends. The CDR3 is CASSPRGTGYGYTF. DNA for the CDR3: TGTGCCAGCTCACCACGGGGTACGGGATATGGCTACACCTTC.

The rearrangement joins TRBV4-1 to TRBJ2-1, with D possibly TRBD1 on 6 matching bases. V was shortened by 0 bases and J by 8 bases, with 14 bases between the two germline ends. This CDR3 is built from 15 residues. The germline V gene encodes CDR1 MGHRA and CDR2 YSYEKL. The CDR3 sequence is CASSQDPQGSDEQFF. The CDR3 DNA follows: TGCGCCAGCAGCCAAGATCCCCAGGGGAGCGATGAGCAGTTCTTC.

The chain has TRBV2 and TRBJ2-1; TRBD2 agrees at 10 bases. The junction had 11 bases not matched to a gene; V was cut back by 6 bases and J by 3 bases. The length of the CDR3 is 17 residues. Germline-derived CDR1 and CDR2 are SNHLY and FYNNEI. CDR3 coding DNA: TGTGCCAGCAGCGCACGCCGGGCTAGCGGGAGCTACAATGAGCAGTTCTTC. Encoded protein: CASSARRASGSYNEQFF.

The chain is built from TRBV5-5 and TRBJ1-1; the D is unclear. The CDR3 has 14 residues. Germline values: CDR1 SGHKS, CDR2 YYEKEE (reference sequence). The germline V and J ends were trimmed by 2 bases and 5 bases, with 13 bases remaining between them. The CDR3 DNA sequence: TGTGCCAGCAGCTTTGCATTCGGGGAGACTGAAGCTTTCTTT. Its protein product is CASSFAFGETEAFF.

The CDR3 sequence is CASSQEWGGTETQYF. DNA of the CDR3: TGCGCCAGCAGCCAAGAGTGGGGAGGTACAGAGACCCAGTACTTC. The chain couples TRBV4-1 to TRBJ2-5; the D gene is possibly TRBD2 (6 bases). This CDR3 has 15 amino acids. Germline CDR1 reads MGHRA; CDR2 reads YSYEKL. With 0 bases removed from V and 4 bases from J, the gap between germline ends came to 12 bases.

Notes on this clone: Sequence at one end of the junction differs from germline and may be a read error. J is TRBJ1-2 and V is TRBV7-7; D remains ambiguous. The length of the CDR3 is 16 residues. Germline V gives CDR1 SSHAT, CDR2 FNYEAQ (reference sequence). The CDR3 bases are TGTGCTAGCAGCTTAGCGTGGGCAGGTACTAAGTATGGCTACACCTTC. Translated, it gives CASSLAWAGTKYGYTF.